The T cell receptor (beta chain) under discussion was sequenced for a study of T cell changes during pregnancy in multiple sclerosis. Some clones are missing from TCRdb's copy, which holds only in-frame ones; the method was immunoSEQ multiplex PCR. The sample holds around 25,000 clones, roughly 89% seen once. The junction had 8 bases not matched to a gene; V was cut back by 7 bases and J by 4 bases. Germline V lookup: CDR1 MGHDK, CDR2 SYGVNS. The CDR3 contains 14 residues. Sequenced material: CD8+ T cells from peripheral blood mononuclear cells, taken in the first trimester of pregnancy. The origin of this receptor is a female donor in good health, enrolled as a control in a pregnancy study. This chain connects TRBV25-1 to TRBJ2-5; 8 bases line up with TRBD2. In DNA, the CDR3 is TGTGCCAGCACCGGGCCCGGGGGGGTAGAGACCCAGTACTTC. Its translation is CASTGPGGVETQYF. The entire variable domain, with the rest obtained from reference TRBV25-1 and TRBJ2-5, is as follows: EADIYQTPRYLVIGTGKKITLECSQTMGHDKMYWYQQDPGMELHLIHYSYGVNSTEKGDLSSESTVSRIRTEHFPLTLESARPSHTSQYLCASTGPGGVETQYFGPGTRLLVL.